A single sample is the source of the 24 T cell receptor beta chains below, sequenced in a study of CD8+ T cells in alopecia areata. Treatment defined: oral pan-JAK inhibitor, 5-10 mg twice daily. Extraction and reverse transcription of RNA yielded cDNA as the sequencing template. The method was immunoSEQ multiplex PCR; TCRdb's version includes in-frame clones alone and lacks a portion of them. The sample lists 150,000 to 200,000 clones, roughly 64% occurring once. Source: CD8+ T cells sorted from blood, taken at week 24, from a patient treated with tofacitinib. These receptors were collected from a human donor with alopecia areata.

The CDR3, as DNA: TGTGCCATAACACCGGGACAGGGCTACGAGCAGTACTTC. Translating gives CAITPGQGYEQYF. J is TRBJ2-7 and V is TRBV10-3; 9 bases map to TRBD1. The CDR3 spans 13 residues. The V gene's germline CDR1 is ENHRY and CDR2 SYGVKD. V shed 9 bases, J shed 3 bases, and the junction held 6 bases outside the gene matches.

This chain uses TRBV5-6 with TRBJ2-7, with D possibly TRBD1 on 5 matching bases. The V end was cut by 4 bases, the J end by 2 bases, with 13 bases between. CDR3 length: 14 residues. Germline values: CDR1 SGHDT, CDR2 YYEEEE. CDR3 sequence reads: CASSPPTATYEQYF. The CDR3 DNA sequence: TGTGCCAGCAGCCCCCCGACAGCTACCTACGAGCAGTACTTC. The whole variable domain, filled in from reference TRBV5-6 and TRBJ2-7, reads DAGVTQSPTHLIKTRGQQVTLRCSPKSGHDTVSWYQQALGQGPQFIFQYYEEEERQRGNFPDRFSGHQFPNYSSELNVNALLLGDSALYLCASSPPTATYEQYFGPGTRLTVT.

This clone occurred a few times. V and J are TRBV7-9 and TRBJ2-5; D ambiguous. CDR3 size: 13 residues. Germline V gives CDR1 SEHNR, CDR2 FQNEAQ (reference sequence). The V end lost 4 bases, the J end lost 3 bases, and 9 bases lay between the germline ends. The CDR3 DNA sequence: TGTGCCAGCAGCTCCGTAACCGAAGAGACCCAGTACTTC. Protein sequence: CASSSVTEETQYF.

The chain recombines TRBV2 with TRBJ2-2; weak D call: TRBD1 (6 bases). V was pared by 3 bases and J by 4 bases, with 15 bases between. The CDR3 spans 16 residues. Germline V gives CDR1 SNHLY, CDR2 FYNNEI. CDR3 protein: CASSDTTGLSTGELFF. CDR3 in DNA: TGTGCCAGCAGTGATACTACAGGGTTAAGCACCGGGGAGCTGTTTTTT.

This chain connects TRBV10-1 to TRBJ2-2, with D hard to call. This CDR3 contains 12 residues. Germline V gene data show CDR1 as WNHNN and CDR2 as SYGVQD (reference sequence). V gave up 8 bases and J gave up 5 bases, with 9 bases separating them. CDR3 sequence (DNA): TGCGCCAGCTCCGGCGCAACCGGGGAGCTGTTTTTT. Its translation is CASSGATGELFF.

In this sample, this clone turned up a few times. This sequence joins TRBV6-1 and TRBJ2-1; D remains unclear. Germline V gene sequence: CDR1 MNHNS, CDR2 SASEGT. This CDR3 is built from 12 residues. The V and J ends lost 8 bases and 6 bases respectively, with 11 bases between them. CDR3 bases: TGTGCCAGCTACCAGGTCACCAATGAGCAGTTCTTC. Residues: CASYQVTNEQFF.

This sequence joins TRBV6-5 and TRBJ2-1; 8 nucleotides agree with TRBD2. V dropped 6 bases and J dropped 7; count of bases not matched to a gene: 8. The germline V gene has CDR1 MNHEY and CDR2 SVGAGI. The CDR3 has 14 residues. CDR3 coding DNA: TGTGCCAGCAGAGGGACTAGTAGAGGTAATGAGCAGTTCTTC. Protein: CASRGTSRGNEQFF.

V gene TRBV6-5 combines with J gene TRBJ2-7; possible D gene TRBD1, 5 bases. Germline CDR1 reads MNHEY; CDR2 reads SVGAGI. V was cut by 0 bases and J by 5 bases, with 8 bases left in between. CDR3 length equals 13 residues. In DNA form, the CDR3 reads TGTGCCAGCAGTTACTCCGAGGACAACGAGCAGTACTTC. As protein: CASSYSEDNEQYF.

At least ten counts were recorded for this clone. The chain uses TRBV19 and TRBJ1-1; D uncertain. Germline lookup yields CDR1 LNHDA and CDR2 SQIVND (reference sequence). The CDR3 extends over 13 amino acids. V lost 5 bases and J lost 0, with 7 bases in between. This CDR3 is CASSATVNTEAFF. The DNA of the CDR3 is TGTGCCAGTAGTGCCACGGTGAACACTGAAGCTTTCTTT.

The chain joins TRBV2 to TRBJ2-7; D could derive from TRBD1 or TRBD2 (5 bases each). Trimming took 6 bases from V and 0 from J, leaving 15 bases between them. The CDR3 covers 15 residues. The germline CDR1 and CDR2 sequences are SNHLY and FYNNEI. CDR3 DNA sequence: TGTGCCAGCAGCTATCGGGGCCCAAGCTCCTACGAGCAGTACTTC. It is translated as CASSYRGPSSYEQYF.

Only a few counts were recorded for this clone. The gene calls are TRBV27 and TRBJ2-7, with TRBD2 matching 10 bases. CDR1 and CDR2 (germline): MNHEY, SMNVEV (reference sequence). The ends lost 5 bases at V and 6 bases at J; junction bases unmatched: 13. The CDR3 sequence is 16 residues long. The CDR3 protein is CASSPIAGGTDGEQYF. CDR3 bases: TGTGCCAGCAGTCCGATAGCGGGGGGCACTGATGGCGAGCAGTACTTC.

This sequence joins TRBV25-1 and TRBJ1-1; D remains unclear. The CDR3 spans 12 residues. Trimming removed 4 bases from V and 1 base from J, with 4 bases in between. Germline V CDR1 and CDR2: MGHDK, SYGVNS. CDR3 DNA sequence: TGTGCCAGCAGTGCAGGGAACACTGAAGCTTTCTTT. This translates into CASSAGNTEAFF.

In nucleotides, the CDR3 is TGCGCCAGCAGCCACCGTACGCGACAGGGAATGAACACTGAAGCTTTCTTT. Protein: CASSHRTRQGMNTEAFF. The rearrangement links TRBV4-1 to TRBJ1-1; 7 nucleotides match TRBD1. Unmatched junction bases numbered 10, after V lost 3 bases and J lost 0 bases. Germline V CDR1 and CDR2: MGHRA, YSYEKL. The CDR3 contains 17 residues.

V usage is TRBV7-2 and J usage is TRBJ2-7; possibly TRBD1 for D (5 bases). Trimming left V 6 bases short and J 5 bases short, with 23 bases between. The CDR3 runs to 16 residues. The V gene's germline CDR1 is SGHTA and CDR2 FQGNSA. The CDR3 sequence is CASSSTSGCDGHEQYF. In DNA form, the CDR3 reads TGTGCCAGCAGTTCGACGTCAGGGTGCGATGGCCACGAGCAGTACTTC.

J is TRBJ2-7 and V is TRBV7-6; 9 nucleotides line up with TRBD2. The CDR3 runs to 15 residues. The germline CDR1 and CDR2 sequences are SGHVS and FNYEAQ. Trimming took 5 bases from V and 0 from J; bases not matched to a gene: 5. The DNA for the CDR3 is TGTGCCAGCAGCCCGAGCGGGGGGAGCTCCTACGAGCAGTACTTC. Its translation: CASSPSGGSSYEQYF.

V is TRBV4-1 and J is TRBJ1-1; D is uncertain. V lost 2 bases, J lost 0 bases, and 4 bases lay in between. Germline V gene sequence: CDR1 MGHRA, CDR2 YSYEKL. This CDR3 contains 13 residues. Here the CDR3 DNA reads TGCGCCAGCAGCCAAAGGATGAACACTGAAGCTTTCTTT. Translated: CASSQRMNTEAFF.

The rearrangement links TRBV10-3 to TRBJ1-4; D gene unclear. V was pared by 6 bases and J by 6 bases, with 8 bases between. The germline V gene has CDR1 ENHRY and CDR2 SYGVKD. The CDR3 is made up of 12 amino acids. CDR3 residues: CAISDEYEKLFF. The CDR3 coding sequence is TGTGCCATCAGCGACGAGTATGAAAAACTGTTTTTT.

Concerning this clone: A junction boundary mismatches the germline segment, possibly from a read error. This chain connects TRBV7-9 to TRBJ1-1, with D maybe TRBD1 (5 bases). Germline lookup yields CDR1 SEHNR and CDR2 FQNEAQ (reference sequence). The CDR3 totals 12 residues. The CDR3: CASSSTATKAFF. In DNA form, the CDR3 reads TGTGCCAGCAGCTCGACAGCCACTAAAGCTTTCTTT.

The J gene is TRBJ2-7, the V gene TRBV6-1; D is uncertain. The germline V gene has CDR1 MNHNS and CDR2 SASEGT. The V gene lost 6 bases and the J gene lost 0 bases, with 9 bases spanning the gap. CDR3 size: 13 residues. CDR3 amino acids: CASRVWDSYEQYF. CDR3 bases: TGTGCCAGCAGAGTATGGGACTCCTACGAGCAGTACTTC.

Only a few counts were recorded for this clone. At the DNA level, this CDR3 is encoded by other sequences in the same sample as well. The chain recombines TRBV30 with TRBJ1-1; D remains ambiguous. The V and J ends lost 2 bases and 8 bases respectively, with 9 bases between them. CDR1 GTSNPN and CDR2 SVGIG come from the germline V gene (reference sequence). This CDR3 contains 11 residues. CDR3 nucleotides: TGTGCCTGGAGTTCGGGTCCGGAAGCTTTCTTT. Encoded protein: CAWSSGPEAFF.

This clone was counted a few times. The J gene is TRBJ1-5, the V gene TRBV4-1; no reliable D call. This CDR3 contains 18 residues. Per germline, CDR1 MGHRA and CDR2 YSYEKL. The V and J ends lost 1 base and 4 bases respectively, with 20 bases between them. CDR3 bases: TGCGCCAGCAGCCAAGTCATCGGACCGCGAGGGTTGAATCAGCCCCAGCATTTT. Translation gives CASSQVIGPRGLNQPQHF.

This clone has only a few counts. The gene calls are TRBV10-3 and TRBJ2-2, with 10 bases matching TRBD2. CDR3 length: 13 amino acids. Germline V gives CDR1 ENHRY, CDR2 SYGVKD. The V and J ends lost 11 bases and 1 base, in that order; junction bases with no gene match: 1. CDR3 protein: CAGLAENTGELFF. In DNA form, the CDR3 reads TGTGCCGGACTAGCGGAGAACACCGGGGAGCTGTTTTTT.

This clone was seen a few times. J is TRBJ2-1 and V is TRBV7-9; 8 bases agree with TRBD2. Germline V gene lookup returns CDR1 SEHNR and CDR2 FQNEAQ (reference sequence). The V gene end was trimmed by 3 bases and the J gene end by 6 bases; junction bases not matched to a gene: 7. The CDR3 contains 15 residues. CDR3 sequence reads: CASSFASGGVNEQFF. The CDR3 region has the DNA TGTGCCAGCAGCTTCGCCAGCGGGGGTGTCAATGAGCAGTTCTTC.

The V and J genes are TRBV2 and TRBJ2-6, with D unresolved. The CDR3 runs 14 residues. From germline, CDR1 is SNHLY and CDR2 FYNNEI. Deletions cut 11 bases from V and 1 base from J, with 12 bases between. CDR3 nucleotide sequence: TGTGCCTTCGGGTCCTCATCTGGGGCCAACGTCCTGACTTTC. Residues: CAFGSSSGANVLTF.